This T cell receptor (beta chain) was identified in a study of blood T cell repertoires in COVID-19. The repertoire was sequenced with immunoSEQ multiplex PCR; TCRdb's copy has only in-frame clones and lacks some. Of around 190,000 clones in the sample, 65% to 80% were seen once. CDR3 length: 14 residues. Per germline, CDR1 LGHNA and CDR2 YSLEER. Trimming took 3 bases from V and 12 from J; bases not matched to a gene: 11. There are a few counts of this clone. Sequenced: peripheral blood. This receptor was taken from a woman between 45 and 60 years old with acute or convalescent COVID-19. The V and J genes are TRBV4-3 and TRBJ2-7, with 10 nucleotides matching TRBD2. CDR3 sequence (DNA): TGCGCCAGCAGCCAGAAGAGCGGGAGGGCCGGGCTGTACTTC. It translates to CASSQKSGRAGLYF.